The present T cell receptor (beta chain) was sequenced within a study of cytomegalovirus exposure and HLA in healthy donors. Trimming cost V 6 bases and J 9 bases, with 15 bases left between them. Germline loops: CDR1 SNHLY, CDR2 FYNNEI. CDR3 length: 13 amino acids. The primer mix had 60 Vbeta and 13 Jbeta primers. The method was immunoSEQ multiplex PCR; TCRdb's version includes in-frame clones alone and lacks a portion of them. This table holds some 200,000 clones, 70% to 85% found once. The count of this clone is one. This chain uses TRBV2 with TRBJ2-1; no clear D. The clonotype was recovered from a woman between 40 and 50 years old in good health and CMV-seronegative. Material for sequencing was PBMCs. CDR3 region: CASSVQTSIEQFF. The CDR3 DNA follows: TGTGCCAGCAGCGTTCAAACAAGTATTGAGCAGTTCTTC.